This entry concerns a single T cell receptor (beta chain). Its antigen is currently not known. No base quality values were provided; no much bigger clone lies one nucleotide off. This record comes from a study of blood T cell repertoires in COVID-19 (dated by TCRdb to 2018 to 2020). With regard to the full study: Collaborator samples came from the United States, Italy and Spain and covered acute and convalescent phases of COVID-19. The dataset comprised deeply sampled blood TCRbeta repertoires from subjects exposed to, actively infected with, or recovered from COVID-19. The repertoires were released in a freely available public database intended as a resource for research on the immune response to SARS-CoV-2. Nearly every sample came with metadata listing a de-identified subject ID, COVID-19 status, age in years and sex. Where HLA class I and class II types were available, the types were taken from metadata supplied by the sample provider, not from assay-based typing. The prospective study material was composed of cDNA or gDNA derived from T cells, B-cell-depleted T cells, or PBMCs. The samples were drawn from the first 160 participants of the ongoing ImmuneRACE study and from some 1,300 subjects provided by 6 global collaborators. On the study overall, not on this receptor specifically: The amount of clinical and demographic metadata varied by source and participant and was provided uncurated.

TCRbeta CDR3 regions were amplified from genomic DNA using the immunoSEQ Assay, a bias-controlled multiplex PCR. The study's processing was this. Nucleated cell counts per sample were estimated from amplification of reference gene primers within the assay. To quantify the absolute abundance of each unique TCRbeta CDR3 rearrangement, sequence reads were collapsed and filtered. For each sample, productive Simpson clonality was calculated as the square root of Simpson's diversity index over productive rearrangements. Drawn from immuneACCESS, this table holds only the in-frame rearrangements with V and J called that TCRdb kept. Clones are partly lost; checked studies trace under half to an unresolved V gene and leave the rest unexplained. V and J calls and clone size are those listed in that table; D and trimming were worked out from the DNA. Present in this sample are about 200,000 clones, roughly 80% of which were seen just once. The top ten clones comprise 7.8% of the sample.

One collaborating source in Seattle enrolled patients while the patients were actively infected and followed the patients over time throughout the course of disease. Whole blood was collected in K2EDTA tubes by collaborating institutions according to the institutions' own protocols. For TCRbeta analysis, collaborators shipped samples in one of three forms: frozen whole blood, isolated PBMCs, or DNA extracted from either of those sample types. V loses 2 bases of germline sequence and J loses 8 bases, and the interval between the two ends is 19 bases. Via the germline V gene (reference sequence), CDR1 is SGHNT and CDR2 YYREEE. The CDR3 measures 16 amino acids from cysteine to phenylalanine. The sequence is cut down to CDR3 DNA, 48 bases in frame from base 1.

The source is an elderly woman with COVID-19, enrolled during active disease. Input material: peripheral blood. The rearrangement joined TRBV5-4 to TRBJ1-4; the D gene is perhaps TRBD1, on 5 matching bases. The CDR3 sequence is CASSFGGGDDGEKLFF. The DNA is as follows: TGTGCCAGCAGCTTTGGAGGAGGGGACGACGGGGAAAAACTGTTTTTT.